This T cell receptor beta chain came from a study of shared clonotypes between healthy human individuals. Points from the study as a whole: The authors sampled blood alone, and tissue repertoires likely differ.

The unsorted PBMC replicate PCRs were performed with about 300 ng DNA, 30,000 to 35,000 T cell genomes. TCRdb's table, derived via immunoSEQ multiplex PCR, lists solely in-frame clones and lacks some. Here the sample spans 400,000 to 600,000 clones, roughly 79% being singletons. A remark on this clone: Its antigen is as yet unknown.

Germline V lookup: CDR1 MDHEN, CDR2 SYDVKM. This CDR3 has 14 residues. V lost 8 bases and J lost 4; bases outside the gene matches: 9. Only Caucasian adults living in Nashville, Tennessee served as donors. The source is a woman between 35 and 50 years old in good health. Some clones in this sample may be carry-over from other donors' samples. Sequenced input: PBMCs. The V call is TRBV28, the J call TRBJ2-5, with TRBD2 matching 8 bases. This chain's CDR3 is CASQGPAGVETQYF. CDR3 sequence (DNA): TGTGCCAGCCAAGGACCAGCGGGAGTAGAGACCCAGTACTTC.